These 19 T cell receptor beta chains were sequenced from one sample in a study of regulatory T cells in long-lasting Graves disease. Arm-PCR with iRepertoire HTBI primers amplified the CDR3 regions for these TCR beta libraries. TCRdb re-analysed the multiplex PCR reads in MiXCR, keeping a single row per CDR3 protein. The data hold 440,000 or so distinct CDR3 sequences, with 16% observed a single time. Regarding time point: newly diagnosed GD, antithyroid drugs for less than 3 months. Scientists built the TCR library using RNA that was extracted from PBMCs. These data were also filed under a second study, of T cells in Graves' hyperthyroidism and ophthalmopathy.

The specimen comprised peripheral blood mononuclear cells (PBMCs), sampled at new diagnosis, from a patient treated with antithyroid drugs. These TCRs come from a woman aged 30 to 39 with Graves disease.

The table lists this clonotype with a few counts. The rearrangement links TRBV29-1 to TRBJ2-7; the D gene is possibly TRBD2 (5 bases). V shed 2 bases and J shed 3 bases, with 17 bases lying between them. CDR3 length: 15 amino acids. Germline V gene sequence: CDR1 SQVTM, CDR2 ANQGSEA. The CDR3 DNA is TGCAGCGTTGAATTGTCAGGAGGAGGAAGCTACGAGCAGTACTTC. It specifies CSVELSGGGSYEQYF.

There are many counts of this clonotype. The chain couples TRBV2 to TRBJ2-2, with TRBD2 identical over 7 bases. The CDR3 runs to 14 residues. V gave up 8 bases and J gave up 3 bases; unmatched junction bases: 6. Germline values: CDR1 SNHLY, CDR2 FYNNEI. CDR3 in amino acids: CASCQRGDTGELFF. Written as DNA, the CDR3 is TGTGCCAGCTGTCAGCGGGGTGACACCGGGGAGCTGTTTTTT. Full variable domain (remainder filled in from reference TRBV2 and TRBJ2-2): EPEVTQTPSHQVTQMGQEVILRCVPISNHLYFYWYRQILGQKVEFLVSFYNNEISEKSEIFDDQFSVERPDGSNFTLKIRSTKLEDSAMYFCASCQRGDTGELFFGEGSRLTVL.

This clonotype was detected only a few times. The chain uses TRBV7-3 and TRBJ2-1; D is ambiguous. CDR1 is SGHTA and CDR2 is FQGTGA in the germline V gene. The CDR3 is 13 amino acids. Trimming left V 5 bases short and J 4 bases short, with 9 bases between. CDR3 bases: TGTGCCAGCAGCACAACAGAGTACAATGAGCAGTTCTTC. It yields the protein CASSTTEYNEQFF.

This clonotype was found a few times. V gene TRBV13 combines with J gene TRBJ2-7, with D hard to call. V lost 1 base, J lost 4 bases, and 8 bases lay in between. From germline, CDR1 is PRHDT and CDR2 FYEKMQ (reference sequence). This CDR3 is built from 13 residues. The CDR3 loop is CASSLERRYEQYF. In DNA form, the CDR3 reads TGTGCCAGCAGCTTAGAGAGGCGATACGAGCAGTACTTC.

This clonotype has a count of ten or more. The genes are TRBV7-9 and TRBJ2-3; D may be TRBD1 or TRBD2 (5 bases each). The CDR3 is 15 residues long. The ends were cut back, 5 bases at V and 4 bases at J, with 16 bases in the middle. In germline, CDR1 is SEHNR, CDR2 FQNEAQ (reference sequence). CDR3 nucleotides: TGTGCCAGCAGCCCCGAGGGGAAAGGGTCAGATACGCAGTATTTT. Its protein is CASSPEGKGSDTQYF.

The chain has TRBV27 and TRBJ2-7, with 9 bases matching TRBD2. The junction had 4 bases not matched to a gene; V was cut back by 4 bases and J by 3 bases. Per the germline V gene, CDR1 is MNHEY and CDR2 is SMNVEV (reference sequence). The CDR3 length is 14 residues. The CDR3 reads CASSSSTSGYEQYF. The CDR3 coding sequence is TGTGCCAGCAGTTCCTCGACTAGCGGCTACGAGCAGTACTTC.

The chain is built from TRBV4-1 and TRBJ2-7, with TRBD1 matching 10 bases. Germline CDR1 reads MGHRA; CDR2 reads YSYEKL. V was clipped by 1 base and J by 5 bases; unmatched bases: 5. The CDR3 totals 15 residues. CDR3 DNA: TGCGCCAGCAGCCAAGTGGTGGGACAGGGGAACGAGCAGTACTTC. Its protein product is CASSQVVGQGNEQYF.

This clonotype was counted at least ten times. V gene TRBV2 combines with J gene TRBJ2-7; TRBD2 is a possible D gene (5 bases). The germline V gene has CDR1 SNHLY and CDR2 FYNNEI. V lost 6 bases and J 2 bases, leaving 17 bases between the germline ends. The CDR3 length is 15 residues. The CDR3 DNA is TGTGCCAGCAGCTTAGCATCAATGAGGGCCTACGAGCAGTACTTC. Amino acids: CASSLASMRAYEQYF.

This clonotype was observed at least ten times. V is TRBV11-2 and J is TRBJ2-3; TRBD2 is a possible D gene (6 bases). The CDR3 extends over 15 amino acids. Germline V CDR1 and CDR2: SGHAT, FQNNGV. V was trimmed by 5 bases and J by 0 bases, leaving 12 bases between them. The CDR3 nucleotides are TGTGCCAGCAGCAAAACCGGGACTAGCACAGATACGCAGTATTTT. Amino acids: CASSKTGTSTDTQYF. The whole variable domain, remainder taken from reference TRBV11-2 and TRBJ2-3, is EAGVAQSPRYKIIEKRQSVAFWCNPISGHATLYWYQQILGQGPKLLIQFQNNGVVDDSQLPKDRFSAERLKGVDSTLKIQPAKLEDSAVYLCASSKTGTSTDTQYFGPGTRLTVL.

This clonotype was recorded at least ten times. The rearrangement joins TRBV24-1 to TRBJ2-1; 9 bases map to TRBD1. Germline V gives CDR1 KGHDR, CDR2 SFDVKD. The CDR3 has 16 residues. With 4 bases clipped from V and 5 bases from J, the junction kept 8 bases outside the gene matches. CDR3 amino acids: CATSDLRQGVHNEQFF. As DNA, the CDR3 is TGTGCCACCAGTGACCTCAGACAGGGGGTCCACAATGAGCAGTTCTTC.

This clonotype was detected ten times or more. The V and J genes are TRBV11-3 and TRBJ2-1; D not certain. Trimming removed 1 base from V and 3 bases from J, with 10 bases in between. Germline CDR1 reads SGHNT; CDR2 reads YENEEA. This CDR3 is 15 amino acids long. The CDR3 here is CASSLVPVFYNEQFF. In DNA form, the CDR3 reads TGTGCCAGCAGCTTAGTGCCAGTGTTCTACAATGAGCAGTTCTTC.

This clonotype was observed at least ten times. This chain connects TRBV30 to TRBJ2-5, with TRBD2 matching 10 bases. The V and J ends lost 4 bases and 1 base, in that order; junction bases with no gene match: 12. Germline V gene sequence: CDR1 GTSNPN, CDR2 SVGIG (reference sequence). The CDR3 is made up of 17 amino acids. The CDR3 sequence is CAWTGLANRDIQETQYF. The CDR3 region has the DNA TGTGCCTGGACGGGACTAGCGAACCGAGATATCCAAGAGACCCAGTACTTC.

This clonotype was observed at least ten times. The rearrangement joins TRBV28 to TRBJ2-3, with D perhaps TRBD1 (6 bases). V was pared by 3 bases and J by 6 bases, with 16 bases between. This CDR3 has 15 amino acids. Germline loops: CDR1 MDHEN, CDR2 SYDVKM. As DNA, the CDR3 is TGTGCCAGCAGTTTCGAGGGGGTAGCATGGGATACGCAGTATTTT. Translation gives CASSFEGVAWDTQYF.

The table lists this clonotype with many counts. DNA of the CDR3: TGCAGTGCTAGAGGGACGGGGACAGATACGCAGTATTTT. It specifies CSARGTGTDTQYF. V gene TRBV20-1 combines with J gene TRBJ2-3; TRBD2 might be the D (5 bases). The CDR3 sequence is 13 residues long. V lost 1 base to trimming and J lost 3 bases, with 8 bases between them. The V gene's germline CDR1 is DFQATT and CDR2 SNEGSKA (reference sequence).

This clonotype came up many times. The chain combines TRBV9 with TRBJ2-5; D unclear. V dropped 3 bases and J dropped 10 bases, with 13 bases sitting between them. Germline V lookup: CDR1 SGDLS, CDR2 YYNGEE. The length of the CDR3 is 12 residues. Here the CDR3 reads CASSDGLAVQYF. DNA of the CDR3: TGTGCCAGCAGCGACGGGCTTGCAGTCCAGTACTTC.

This clonotype has at least ten counts. The V gene is TRBV7-9, the J gene TRBJ2-7; D unclear. This CDR3 is built from 14 residues. Germline assignment: CDR1 SEHNR and CDR2 FQNEAQ (reference sequence). V shed 5 bases and J shed 2 bases, with 13 bases lying between them. The DNA of the CDR3 is TGTGCCAGCAGCCCTAGGAATGCGGCCTACGAGCAGTACTTC. Translation gives CASSPRNAAYEQYF. The variable domain in full, with the rest retrieved from reference TRBV7-9 and TRBJ2-7, is DTGVSQNPRHKITKRGQNVTFRCDPISEHNRLYWYRQTLGQGPEFLTYFQNEAQLEKSRLLSDRFSAERPKGSFSTLEIQRTEQGDSAMYLCASSPRNAAYEQYFGPGTRLTVT.

This clonotype has at least ten counts. The V gene is TRBV27, the J gene TRBJ1-2, with no clear D. The V and J ends lost 0 bases and 7 bases respectively, with 9 bases between them. The CDR3 consists of 13 residues. Germline-derived CDR1 and CDR2 are MNHEY and SMNVEV (reference sequence). CDR3 bases: TGTGCCAGCAGTTTATCGGGCGTGAGTGGCTACACCTTC. Translating it yields CASSLSGVSGYTF.

This clonotype was detected ten times or more. The rearrangement joins TRBV28 to TRBJ2-3; TRBD2 agrees at 9 bases. J gave up 10 bases and V 4 bases, and 15 bases lay outside the gene matches. The V gene's germline CDR1 is MDHEN and CDR2 SYDVKM. The CDR3 consists of 16 residues. The CDR3 region has the DNA TGTGCCAGCAGTTCCGTTGGGACTAGCTCCCGGGGATCGCAGTATTTT. Protein product: CASSSVGTSSRGSQYF.

The table lists this clonotype with many counts. This sequence joins TRBV28 and TRBJ2-5, with D possibly being TRBD1 (5 bases). CDR3 size: 18 residues. V shed 7 bases and J shed 1 base, with 25 bases lying between them. Germline CDR1 and CDR2: MDHEN and SYDVKM. Here the CDR3 DNA reads TGTGCCAGCACCCCGCTCGGACGGGCCCTGGGGCTCCAAGAGACCCAGTACTTC. Its protein product is CASTPLGRALGLQETQYF.